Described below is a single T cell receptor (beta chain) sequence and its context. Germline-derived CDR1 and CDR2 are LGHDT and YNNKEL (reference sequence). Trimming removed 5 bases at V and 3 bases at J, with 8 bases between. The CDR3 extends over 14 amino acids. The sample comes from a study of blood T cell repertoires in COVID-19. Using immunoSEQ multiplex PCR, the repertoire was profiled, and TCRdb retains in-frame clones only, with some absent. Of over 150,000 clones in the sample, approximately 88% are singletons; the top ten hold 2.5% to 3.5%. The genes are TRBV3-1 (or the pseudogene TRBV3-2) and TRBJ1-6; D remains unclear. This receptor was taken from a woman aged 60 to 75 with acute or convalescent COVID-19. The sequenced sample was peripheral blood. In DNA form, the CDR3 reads TGTGCCAGCAGCTCCCAGGTCTATAATTCACCCCTCCACTTT. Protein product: CASSSQVYNSPLHF.